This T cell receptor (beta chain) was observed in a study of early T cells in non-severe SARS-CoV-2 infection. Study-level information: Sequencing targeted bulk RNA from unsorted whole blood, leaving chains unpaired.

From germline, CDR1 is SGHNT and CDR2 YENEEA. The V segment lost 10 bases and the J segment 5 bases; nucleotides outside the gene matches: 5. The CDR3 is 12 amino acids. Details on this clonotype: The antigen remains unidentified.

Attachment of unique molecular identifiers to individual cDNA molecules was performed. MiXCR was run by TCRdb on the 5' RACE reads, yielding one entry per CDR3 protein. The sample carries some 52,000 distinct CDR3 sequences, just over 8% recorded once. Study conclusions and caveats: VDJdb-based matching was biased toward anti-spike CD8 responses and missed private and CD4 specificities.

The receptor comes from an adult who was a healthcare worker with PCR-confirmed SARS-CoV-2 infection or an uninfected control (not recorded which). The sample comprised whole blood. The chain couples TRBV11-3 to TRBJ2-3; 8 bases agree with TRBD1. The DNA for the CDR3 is TGTGCCACGCAACAGGGGGTAGATACGCAGTATTTT. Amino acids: CATQQGVDTQYF.